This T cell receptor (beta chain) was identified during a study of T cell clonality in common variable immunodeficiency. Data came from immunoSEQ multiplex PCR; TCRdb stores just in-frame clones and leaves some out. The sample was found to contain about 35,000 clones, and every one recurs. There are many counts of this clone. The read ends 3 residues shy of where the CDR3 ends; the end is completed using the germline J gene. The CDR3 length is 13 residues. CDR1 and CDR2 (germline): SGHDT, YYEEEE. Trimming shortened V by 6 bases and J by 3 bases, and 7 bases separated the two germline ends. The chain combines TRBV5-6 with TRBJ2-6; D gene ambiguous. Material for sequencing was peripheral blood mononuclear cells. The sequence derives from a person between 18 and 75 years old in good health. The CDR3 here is CASTLSGANVLTF. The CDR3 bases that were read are TGTGCCAGCACCCTTAGTGGGGCCAACGTC.